This TCR beta chain was retrieved from a study of cytomegalovirus exposure and HLA in healthy donors. Across the study: A prior analysis found about 110 million unique TCR beta sequences from roughly 180 million T cells. Study-wide results and limits: Reported results showed that the classifier diagnosed cytomegalovirus status with high specificity and sensitivity. Exclusion as indistinguishable affected some V segments, including TRBV6-2 and TRBV6-3. Follow-up analysis seemed to connect common viral pathogens with several of the most significant clusters identified.

The CDR3 runs 14 residues. Germline values: CDR1 MGHDK, CDR2 SYGVNS. The ends were cut back, 3 bases at V and 4 bases at J, with 13 bases in the middle. About this clone itself: Antigen specificity is unknown.

13 Jbeta primers and 60 Vbeta primers were used for the PCR. Assay used: immunoSEQ multiplex PCR; TCRdb lists only in-frame clones, some missing. Its table records tens of thousands of clones. The sample was PBMCs. The chain combines TRBV25-1 with TRBJ2-7; D possibly corresponds to TRBD1 (5 bases). The clonotype comes from a woman younger than 30 in good health and CMV-seronegative. DNA for the CDR3: TGTGCCAGCAGTGAGTCAGGGAAGCGATACGAGCAGTACTTC. Protein sequence: CASSESGKRYEQYF.